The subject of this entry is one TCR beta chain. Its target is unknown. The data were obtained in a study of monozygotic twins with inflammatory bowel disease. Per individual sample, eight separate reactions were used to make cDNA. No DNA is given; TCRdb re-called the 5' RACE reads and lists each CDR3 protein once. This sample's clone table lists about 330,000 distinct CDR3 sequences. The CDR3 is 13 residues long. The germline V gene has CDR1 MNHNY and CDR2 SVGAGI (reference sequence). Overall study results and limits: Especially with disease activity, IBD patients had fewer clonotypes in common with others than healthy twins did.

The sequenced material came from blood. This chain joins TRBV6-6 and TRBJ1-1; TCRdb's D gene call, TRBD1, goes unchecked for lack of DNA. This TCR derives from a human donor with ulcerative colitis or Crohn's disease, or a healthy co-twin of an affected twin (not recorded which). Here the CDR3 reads CASSYSGGAEAFF.